Here is one T cell receptor (beta chain) with its context. No antigen is known for it. Naive CD8 cells were CD45RO-negative, positively selected for CCR7, excluding terminally differentiated effector memory CD45RA+ cells. This entry belongs to a study of shared clonotypes between healthy human individuals. The study's findings and limits: Among the subsets, naive ones generally showed larger estimated richness than memory ones.

This CDR3 comprises 15 residues. The V gene's germline CDR1 is SGHTA and CDR2 FQGNSA. V lost 6 bases to trimming and J lost 0 bases, with 14 bases between them. The run depth of the assay was deep. Every subset had its genomic DNA shared out evenly among several immunoSEQ plates. Measured with immunoSEQ multiplex PCR; TCRdb has only the in-frame clones, and not every one. The table has around 600,000 clones, 95% to 98% seen once. V and J are TRBV7-2 and TRBJ1-1, with TRBD1 as a possible D gene (5 bases). The source material was naive CD8+ T cells sorted from blood. This sequence originates from a man aged 30 to 45 in good health. CDR3 DNA: TGTGCCAGCAGTTTGGGACCTGCAATGAACACTGAAGCTTTCTTT. Translated: CASSLGPAMNTEAFF.